One and the same sample provided the 15 T cell receptor beta chains below, sequenced in a study of vaccination effects on CD4 cells after COVID-19. Clones were sequenced by immunoSEQ multiplex PCR, and TCRdb holds only the in-frame ones, with some missing. The repertoire consists of roughly 24,000 clones, with 60% to 80% occurring once and the leading ten covering 23%. No antigens are known for them. Ahead of sequencing, the ViraFEST assay grew antigen-specific CD4+ T cells using viral peptide pools. The culture ran for approximately 10 days before CD4+ T cells were isolated. Participants completed two doses of the BNT162b2 or mRNA-1273 vaccine. The material sequenced was CD4+ T cells from PBMCs cultured with HCoV-NL63 spike peptides, taken after COVID-19 vaccination. Every receptor here comes from a human donor who received a COVID-19 vaccine.

This clone has a handful of counts. The J gene is TRBJ1-4, the V gene TRBV28; the D gene is possibly TRBD1 (5 bases). Germline CDR1 is MDHEN and CDR2 is SYDVKM. Trimming pared 6 bases from V and 7 bases from J, leaving 18 bases between. The CDR3 has 15 amino acids. The CDR3 nucleotides read TGTGCCAGCAGACGATCCGGGACGCGTAGTGAAAAACTGTTTTTT. Its translation: CASRRSGTRSEKLFF.

J is TRBJ2-1 and V is TRBV10-3; 7 bases are a match to TRBD2. This CDR3 is 16 amino acids long. The V segment lost 0 bases and the J segment 6 bases; nucleotides outside the gene matches: 8. The germline gives CDR1 ENHRY, CDR2 SYGVKD. Written as DNA, the CDR3 is TGTGCCATCAGTGAGTCGACGGGGGGTGTATCCAATGAGCAGTTCTTC. It yields the protein CAISESTGGVSNEQFF.

J is TRBJ1-5 and V is TRBV2; maybe TRBD1 (5 bases). V shed 5 bases and J shed 2 bases, with 10 bases lying between them. This CDR3 contains 14 residues. The V gene's germline CDR1 is SNHLY and CDR2 FYNNEI. The CDR3 spells CASSSGLGNQPQHF. The DNA of the CDR3 is TGTGCCAGCAGTTCAGGGTTGGGCAATCAGCCCCAGCATTTT.

J is TRBJ2-1 and V is TRBV2; possibly TRBD2 for D (6 bases). Germline V gives CDR1 SNHLY, CDR2 FYNNEI. The CDR3 has 14 amino acids. V dropped 6 bases and J dropped 4 bases, with 13 bases sitting between them. CDR3 amino acids: CASRGAGLYNEQFF. In DNA, the CDR3 is TGTGCCAGCAGGGGCGCGGGACTTTACAATGAGCAGTTCTTC.

V usage is TRBV3-1 (or the pseudogene TRBV3-2) and J usage is TRBJ2-5; D gene uncertain. V lost 3 bases and J 5 bases, leaving 4 bases between the germline ends. The germline V gene has CDR1 LGHDT and CDR2 YNNKEL (reference sequence). CDR3 size: 11 residues. CDR3 sequence: CASSHGETQYF. CDR3 DNA sequence: TGTGCCAGCAGCCACGGGGAGACCCAGTACTTC.

The chain employs TRBV30 and TRBJ1-6; TRBD1 matches at 10 bases. The CDR3 length is 15 residues. Germline lookup yields CDR1 GTSNPN and CDR2 SVGIG (reference sequence). The V and J ends lost 0 bases and 7 bases, in that order; junction bases with no gene match: 3. CDR3 sequence reads: CAWSVRGQGNSPLHF. DNA of the CDR3: TGTGCCTGGAGTGTAAGGGGACAGGGGAATTCACCCCTCCACTTT.

The chain employs TRBV28 and TRBJ2-7; D is possibly TRBD2 (6 bases). With 6 bases removed from V and 0 bases from J, the gap between germline ends came to 15 bases. The CDR3 is made up of 15 amino acids. The germline V gene has CDR1 MDHEN and CDR2 SYDVKM. CDR3 sequence (DNA): TGTGCCAGCAGCTCTAGCGACCAGGACTCCTACGAGCAGTACTTC. Translated, it gives CASSSSDQDSYEQYF. The full variable domain, in which reference TRBV28 and TRBJ2-7 provide the parts outside the CDR3, is DVKVTQSSRYLVKRTGEKVFLECVQDMDHENMFWYRQDPGLGLRLIYFSYDVKMKEKGDIPEGYSVSREKKERFSLILESASTNQTSMYLCASSSSDQDSYEQYFGPGTRLTVT.

V is TRBV12-3 or TRBV12-4 and J is TRBJ1-2; possible D gene TRBD1, 5 bases. V was pared by 6 bases and J by 4 bases, with 12 bases between. This CDR3 comprises 13 residues. CDR3 DNA sequence: TGTGCCAGCAGACTCAATAGGGGCTATGGCTACACCTTC. Translating gives CASRLNRGYGYTF.

V is TRBV28 and J is TRBJ1-4; D possibly corresponds to TRBD1 (6 bases). V was trimmed by 5 bases and J by 8 bases, leaving 15 bases between them. The CDR3 is made up of 14 amino acids. Looked up from germline, CDR1 is MDHEN and CDR2 is SYDVKM. CDR3 in amino acids: CASSAPARGEKLFF. CDR3 coding DNA: TGTGCCAGCAGTGCGCCGGCTAGGGGGGAAAAACTGTTTTTT.

The chain has TRBV28 and TRBJ1-2, with D unresolved. CDR3 length: 12 amino acids. Trimming took off 2 bases at V and 8 bases at J, with 9 bases between the two ends. Per the germline V gene, CDR1 is MDHEN and CDR2 is SYDVKM. CDR3 loop: CASSLPTIGYTF. CDR3 nucleotides: TGTGCCAGCAGTTTACCCACGATCGGCTACACCTTC.

This chain connects TRBV18 to TRBJ1-4; D remains ambiguous. Between the trimmed V and J ends, which lost 2 bases and 11 bases, there was a span of 12 bases. The germline gives CDR1 KGHSH, CDR2 LQKENI. This CDR3 region has 13 residues. The CDR3 protein is CASSPGSEAKLFF. The CDR3 nucleotides read TGTGCCAGCTCACCAGGGTCGGAGGCGAAACTGTTTTTT.

The chain combines TRBV6-1 with TRBJ1-2; D might be TRBD1 (5 bases). From germline, CDR1 is MNHNS and CDR2 SASEGT. The CDR3 spans 16 residues. The V and J ends lost 0 bases and 4 bases respectively, with 15 bases between them. The CDR3 nucleotides read TGTGCCAGCAGTGAAGCAGGGGCCGAAGTCGGCTATGGCTACACCTTC. Residues: CASSEAGAEVGYGYTF.

The chain has TRBV29-1 and TRBJ1-2; D call uncertain. Germline CDR1 SQVTM, CDR2 ANQGSEA. CDR3 length: 11 residues. Trimming pared 4 bases from V and 5 bases from J, leaving 8 bases between. The CDR3: CSVGEEYGYTF. CDR3 DNA: TGCAGCGTTGGTGAGGAATATGGCTACACCTTC.

The J gene is TRBJ2-1, the V gene TRBV4-2; 14 positions match TRBD2. Trimming removed 3 bases from V and 6 bases from J; junction bases left unmatched: 1. CDR1 is LGHNA, CDR2 YNFKEQ, per germline. The CDR3 contains 15 residues. The CDR3 DNA follows: TGTGCCAGCAGCCAGACTAGCGGGAGGGCCAATGAGCAGTTCTTC. It translates to CASSQTSGRANEQFF.

V gene TRBV3-1 (or the pseudogene TRBV3-2) combines with J gene TRBJ2-5; perhaps TRBD1 as D (6 bases). Per the germline V gene, CDR1 is LGHDT and CDR2 is YNNKEL (reference sequence). V shed 3 bases and J shed 3 bases, with 14 bases lying between them. This CDR3 region has 15 residues. This chain's CDR3 is CASSHLVQGKETQYF. Written as DNA, the CDR3 is TGTGCCAGCAGCCACCTTGTACAGGGCAAAGAGACCCAGTACTTC.